This T cell receptor (beta chain) was recovered during a study of blood T cells in healthy people across ages. Findings and caveats of the study: Since the PBMCs were unsorted, naive and antigen-experienced cells could not be conclusively compared.

Sample donors were healthy Caucasian individuals that came from Russia, aged roughly 6 to 100. Together with a sample-barcoded 5' primer, a J-beta primer mix was included in a second PCR lasting roughly 6 to 12 cycles. TCRdb called the 5' RACE reads again in MiXCR, with one record for every CDR3 protein. The profile covers around 1,000,000 distinct CDR3 sequences, with approximately 26% appearing a single time and less than 0.85% taken by the ten largest. This clonotype was seen a handful of times. Its antigen is undetermined. Trimming removed 11 bases at V and 7 bases at J, with 22 bases between. CDR1 MNHNS and CDR2 SASEGT come from the germline V gene. The CDR3 runs to 14 residues. These records were also assigned to another study, of T cells of mothers and their children. According to that study: Slightly, though not significantly, more overlap was seen in related than in unrelated mother-child pairs. T cell clones that were persistent and microchimeric went undetected.

The sequence was collected from a girl aged 2 to 9 in good health. The gene calls are TRBV6-1 and TRBJ2-3; D is perhaps TRBD2 (6 bases). The sequencing sample was made of blood. In DNA form, the CDR3 reads TGTGCCCTTAAACCAGTTCCAGGCGGGAATACGCAGTATTTT. Protein product: CALKPVPGGNTQYF.